This T cell receptor beta chain is from a study of blood T cell repertoires in COVID-19. TCRdb keeps only in-frame clones here, not all; method: immunoSEQ multiplex PCR. The table has around 230,000 clones, approximately 88% seen once. The CDR3 extends over 17 amino acids. V dropped 3 bases and J dropped 4 bases, with 21 bases sitting between them. Germline loops: CDR1 SGHTA, CDR2 FQGTGA. V and J are TRBV7-3 and TRBJ1-2; D may be TRBD1 (5 bases). The clonotype originates from a man between 18 and 35 years old with acute COVID-19. The sample was PBMCs or T cells enriched from blood (not recorded which). CDR3: CASSFTSSSGFPYGYTF. CDR3 in DNA: TGTGCCAGCAGCTTCACATCCTCCTCAGGGTTTCCCTATGGCTACACCTTC.